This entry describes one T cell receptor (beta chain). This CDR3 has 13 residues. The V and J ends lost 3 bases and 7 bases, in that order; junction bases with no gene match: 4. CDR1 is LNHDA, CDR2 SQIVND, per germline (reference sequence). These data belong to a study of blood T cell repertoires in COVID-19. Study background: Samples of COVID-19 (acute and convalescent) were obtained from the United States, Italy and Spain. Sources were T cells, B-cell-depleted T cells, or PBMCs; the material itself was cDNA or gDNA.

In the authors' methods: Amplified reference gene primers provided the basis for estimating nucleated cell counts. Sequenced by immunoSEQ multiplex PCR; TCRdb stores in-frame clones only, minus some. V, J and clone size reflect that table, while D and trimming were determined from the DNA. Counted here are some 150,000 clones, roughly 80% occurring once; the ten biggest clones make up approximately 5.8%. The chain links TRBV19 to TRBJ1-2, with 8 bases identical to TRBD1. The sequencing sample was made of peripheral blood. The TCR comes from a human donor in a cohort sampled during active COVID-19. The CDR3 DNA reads TGTGCCAGTAGTATGGACAGGGCCTCTGGCTACACCTTC. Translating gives CASSMDRASGYTF.